A single sample gave rise to the 31 T cell receptor beta chains below, sequenced in a study of blood T cell repertoires in COVID-19. Method: immunoSEQ multiplex PCR; TCRdb's copy keeps in-frame clones and lacks some. The table shows approximately 280,000 clones, with 75% to 90% occurring only once. Sequenced input: peripheral blood. The source of these receptors is a man between 35 and 55 years old with acute or convalescent COVID-19.

The chain carries TRBV5-1 and TRBJ2-2; 9 positions agree with TRBD1. The CDR3 extends over 16 amino acids. The J segment lost 4 bases and the V segment lost 0 bases, leaving 4 bases of the junction unmatched. CDR1 and CDR2 from the germline V gene are SGHRS and YFSETQ. The CDR3 is CASSLAGTGFTGELFF. CDR3 DNA sequence: TGCGCCAGCAGCTTGGCAGGGACAGGGTTCACCGGGGAGCTGTTTTTT. The variable domain in full, completed from reference TRBV5-1 and TRBJ2-2, reads KAGVTQTPRYLIKTRGQQVTLSCSPISGHRSVSWYQQTPGQGLQFLFEYFSETQRNKGNFPGRFSGRQFSNSRSEMNVSTLELGDSALYLCASSLAGTGFTGELFFGEGSRLTVL.

This chain links TRBV27 with TRBJ1-2; 8 nucleotides match TRBD1. The CDR3 loop spans 15 amino acids. Germline loops: CDR1 MNHEY, CDR2 SMNVEV (reference sequence). After removal of 6 bases from V and 0 bases from J, the junction contained 6 bases not matched to a gene. The CDR3 coding sequence is TGTGCCAGCAGCCCCACACAGGGGGCTAACTATGGCTACACCTTC. It codes for CASSPTQGANYGYTF.

The chain is built from TRBV11-3 and TRBJ2-7; 10 bases agree with TRBD1. The CDR3 contains 15 residues. With V trimmed by 0 bases and J by 4 bases, 3 bases remained unmatched. From germline, CDR1 is SGHNT and CDR2 YENEEA. This CDR3 is CASSLDGTGVYEQYF. CDR3 DNA: TGTGCCAGCAGCTTAGACGGGACAGGGGTTTACGAGCAGTACTTC.

The genes are TRBV5-4 and TRBJ2-1; TRBD1 is a possible D gene (6 bases). The CDR3 is 15 amino acids. With 4 bases removed from V and 4 bases from J, the gap between germline ends came to 15 bases. CDR1 and CDR2 (germline): SGHNT, YYREEE (reference sequence). CDR3 DNA: TGTGCCAGCAGCCAGAAACAGGGCCGTTACAATGAGCAGTTCTTC. Translating it yields CASSQKQGRYNEQFF. Full variable domain (remainder filled in from reference TRBV5-4 and TRBJ2-1): ETGVTQSPTHLIKTRGQQVTLRCSSQSGHNTVSWYQQALGQGPQFIFQYYREEENGRGNFPPRFSGLQFPNYSSELNVNALELDDSALYLCASSQKQGRYNEQFFGPGTRLTVL.

V usage is TRBV9 and J usage is TRBJ2-7; 13 bases map to TRBD2. Germline CDR1 SGDLS, CDR2 YYNGEE. V shed 3 bases, J shed 7 bases, and the junction held 7 bases outside the gene matches. The CDR3 contains 15 residues. The CDR3 reads CASSGLGLAGAEQYF. DNA for the CDR3: TGTGCCAGCAGCGGACTCGGACTAGCGGGGGCTGAGCAGTACTTC.

The V gene is TRBV27, the J gene TRBJ2-7, with D possibly matching TRBD1 (7 bases). Germline values: CDR1 MNHEY, CDR2 SMNVEV (reference sequence). V lost 3 bases, J lost 4 bases, and 16 bases lay in between. The CDR3 is 15 amino acids. This CDR3 is CASSFRSRGVYEQYF. The CDR3 coding sequence is TGTGCCAGCAGTTTTCGGTCCAGGGGGGTATACGAGCAGTACTTC.

This clone was detected a few times. The chain is built from TRBV19 and TRBJ1-5; D remains ambiguous. The CDR3 length is 13 residues. CDR1 is LNHDA, CDR2 SQIVND, per germline (reference sequence). V was pared by 7 bases and J by 4 bases, with 11 bases between. CDR3 sequence: CASIARNNQPQHF. CDR3 nucleotide sequence: TGTGCCAGTATAGCAAGGAATAATCAGCCCCAGCATTTT.

J is TRBJ2-7 and V is TRBV12-5; weak D call: TRBD1 (6 bases). The CDR3 has 15 amino acids. Germline CDR1 LGHNT, CDR2 FRNRAP. V dropped 5 bases and J dropped 0 bases, with 14 bases sitting between them. CDR3 sequence (DNA): TGTGCTAGTGGTGCTCGGACAGCAAACTCCTACGAGCAGTACTTC. This sequence encodes CASGARTANSYEQYF.

V gene TRBV2 combines with J gene TRBJ1-2; TRBD1 matches at 8 bases. The CDR3 consists of 14 residues. Germline-derived CDR1 and CDR2 are SNHLY and FYNNEI. The junction had 6 bases not matched to a gene; V was cut back by 5 bases and J by 4 bases. CDR3 sequence: CASSPGGASYGYTF. DNA for the CDR3: TGTGCCAGCAGTCCAGGGGGCGCATCCTATGGCTACACCTTC.

The chain combines TRBV4-1 with TRBJ1-6; 7 bases map to TRBD1. This CDR3 spans 16 amino acids. J gave up 4 bases and V 4 bases, and 7 bases lay outside the gene matches. In germline, CDR1 is MGHRA, CDR2 YSYEKL. CDR3 residues: CASSPQPGQYNSPLHF. CDR3 DNA: TGCGCCAGCAGCCCGCAGCCGGGACAGTATAATTCACCCCTCCACTTT.

J is TRBJ1-3 and V is TRBV5-1; 9 positions match TRBD1. The germline CDR1 and CDR2 sequences are SGHRS and YFSETQ. This CDR3 is built from 15 residues. Trimming removed 1 base from V and 6 bases from J; junction bases left unmatched: 5. For the CDR3, the DNA is TGCGCCAGCAGCTTGAGGGACAGGGAGATAAACACCATATATTTT. Translating gives CASSLRDREINTIYF.

This clone was detected only once. This chain joins TRBV6-5 and TRBJ2-2; TRBD2 might be the D (5 bases). This CDR3 has 14 residues. V lost 4 bases to trimming and J lost 4 bases, with 10 bases between them. Germline V lookup: CDR1 MNHEY, CDR2 SVGAGI. In nucleotides, the CDR3 is TGTGCCAGCAGTTTGCGGGCCCTCACCGGGGAGCTGTTTTTT. Its protein is CASSLRALTGELFF.

The V call is TRBV20-1, the J call TRBJ2-5, with 7 bases that match TRBD2. This CDR3 is 11 amino acids long. Losses at the gene ends were 7 bases for V and 7 bases for J; bases not matched to a gene: 6. The germline V gene has CDR1 DFQATT and CDR2 SNEGSKA (reference sequence). CDR3 protein: CSVGGVGTQYF. In DNA, the CDR3 is TGCAGTGTTGGGGGGGTTGGGACCCAGTACTTC.

This clone was recorded only once. This chain connects TRBV15 to TRBJ2-7; 9 bases fit TRBD1. From germline, CDR1 is LNHNV and CDR2 YYDKDF (reference sequence). The CDR3 has 16 amino acids. V lost 5 bases, J lost 0 bases, and 8 bases stayed unmatched. The CDR3 DNA is TGTGCCACCAGCGGGGTGACAGGGGGGAGCTCCTACGAGCAGTACTTC. Residues: CATSGVTGGSSYEQYF.

V is TRBV2 and J is TRBJ2-1, with 9 bases identical to TRBD1. The CDR3 length is 16 residues. The trim removed 6 bases at V and 4 bases at J, leaving 10 bases unmatched. Germline values: CDR1 SNHLY, CDR2 FYNNEI. The CDR3 spells CASSEPGQGLYNEQFF. The CDR3 DNA reads as TGTGCCAGCAGCGAACCGGGACAGGGTCTTTACAATGAGCAGTTCTTC.

This clone was detected a few times. The rearrangement uses TRBV5-1 and TRBJ2-7, with D tentatively TRBD1 (6 bases). This CDR3 has 13 residues. Germline CDR1 is SGHRS and CDR2 is YFSETQ. Trimming removed 6 bases from V and 0 bases from J, with 10 bases in between. This chain's CDR3 is CASNQGSSYEQYF. The CDR3 DNA sequence: TGCGCCAGCAACCAGGGGAGCTCCTACGAGCAGTACTTC.

The CDR3 nucleotides are TGCGCCAGCAGCCCCCCGGGACAGATCGCAGTCTACGAGCAGTACTTC. Translation: CASSPPGQIAVYEQYF. This chain links TRBV5-1 with TRBJ2-7; 7 bases fit TRBD1. Trimming removed 4 bases from V and 3 bases from J; junction bases left unmatched: 13. The CDR3 covers 16 residues. From germline, CDR1 is SGHRS and CDR2 YFSETQ.

The rearrangement links TRBV7-8 to TRBJ2-1, with D possibly matching TRBD2 (5 bases). V dropped 5 bases and J dropped 2 bases, with 13 bases sitting between them. Germline CDR1 reads SGHVS; CDR2 reads FQNEAQ. The CDR3 length is 15 residues. The CDR3 spells CASSIGVYPYNEQFF. DNA for the CDR3: TGTGCCAGCAGCATCGGGGTGTATCCCTACAATGAGCAGTTCTTC.

The CDR3 is CASSQENFNGEQYF. For the CDR3, the DNA is TGTGCCAGCAGCCAAGAGAACTTCAACGGCGAGCAGTACTTC. The chain joins TRBV3-1 (or the pseudogene TRBV3-2) to TRBJ2-7, with unresolved D. This CDR3 region has 14 residues. Trimming took off 0 bases at V and 6 bases at J, with 12 bases between the two ends. Per germline, CDR1 LGHDT and CDR2 YNNKEL (reference sequence).

This clone was counted only a few times. The chain is built from TRBV3-1 (or the pseudogene TRBV3-2) and TRBJ1-1; possibly TRBD1 for D (5 bases). The CDR3 length is 13 residues. V lost 4 bases and J lost 5, with 11 bases in between. The germline gives CDR1 LGHDT, CDR2 YNNKEL (reference sequence). CDR3 residues: CASSPRGGTEAFF. The CDR3 DNA reads as TGTGCCAGCAGCCCTCGGGGGGGAACTGAAGCTTTCTTT.

The chain joins TRBV2 to TRBJ1-2; 7 bases are a match to TRBD1. The junction had 11 bases not matched to a gene; V was cut back by 5 bases and J by 8 bases. This CDR3 is 14 amino acids long. In germline, CDR1 is SNHLY, CDR2 FYNNEI. CDR3 loop: CASSPRRQGEGYTF. The DNA for the CDR3 is TGTGCCAGCAGTCCCCGGAGACAGGGTGAAGGCTACACCTTC.

The chain combines TRBV10-3 with TRBJ1-1; D remains unclear. Trimming stripped 10 bases from V and 4 bases from J, with 13 bases between. The CDR3 covers 12 residues. Germline V CDR1 and CDR2: ENHRY, SYGVKD. As DNA, the CDR3 is TGTGCCACCCGAGGTTCGGGCACTGAAGCTTTCTTT. Protein product: CATRGSGTEAFF.

V is TRBV2 and J is TRBJ1-2; D is possibly TRBD1 (5 bases). The length of the CDR3 is 12 residues. Per the germline V gene, CDR1 is SNHLY and CDR2 is FYNNEI. Trimming removed 7 bases from V and 1 base from J, with 7 bases in between. DNA of the CDR3: TGTGCCAGCACGGGGGTTAACTATGGCTACACCTTC. Its translation is CASTGVNYGYTF. Complete variable domain (other parts from reference TRBV2 and TRBJ1-2): EPEVTQTPSHQVTQMGQEVILRCVPISNHLYFYWYRQILGQKVEFLVSFYNNEISEKSEIFDDQFSVERPDGSNFTLKIRSTKLEDSAMYFCASTGVNYGYTFGSGTRLTVV.

The rearrangement joins TRBV18 to TRBJ1-5, with 7 bases aligning to TRBD1. The germline CDR1 and CDR2 sequences are KGHSH and LQKENI. The CDR3 is 13 amino acids. Losses at the gene ends were 3 bases for V and 4 bases for J; bases not matched to a gene: 0. The CDR3 sequence: CASSPGQNQPQHF. CDR3 in DNA: TGTGCCAGCTCACCGGGACAGAATCAGCCCCAGCATTTT.

The chain links TRBV5-4 to TRBJ1-3, with D unresolved. The germline V gene encodes CDR1 SGHNT and CDR2 YYREEE (reference sequence). CDR3 length equals 13 residues. The V and J ends lost 2 bases and 7 bases respectively, with 10 bases between them. CDR3 loop: CASSLERENTIYF. The CDR3 region has the DNA TGTGCCAGCAGCTTAGAAAGGGAGAACACCATATATTTT.

The chain recombines TRBV30 with TRBJ1-6, with no clear D. CDR3 length: 13 residues. Trimming removed 3 bases from V and 11 bases from J, with 14 bases in between. Germline loops: CDR1 GTSNPN, CDR2 SVGIG (reference sequence). The CDR3 nucleotides are TGTGCCTGGAGGTCGTTTTTGGAGGCACCCCTCCACTTT. Residues: CAWRSFLEAPLHF.

This chain links TRBV30 with TRBJ1-2; perhaps TRBD1 as D (6 bases). This CDR3 has 11 residues. Trimming stripped 2 bases from V and 8 bases from J, with 9 bases between. Germline values: CDR1 GTSNPN, CDR2 SVGIG (reference sequence). CDR3 bases: TGTGCCTGGAGTCCTGGACAGGGCTACACCTTC. Encoded protein: CAWSPGQGYTF. The full variable domain, rest sourced from reference TRBV30 and TRBJ1-2, is SQTIHQWPATLVQPVGSPLSLECTVEGTSNPNLYWYRQAAGRGLQLLFYSVGIGQISSEVPQNLSASRPQDRQFILSSKKLLLSDSGFYLCAWSPGQGYTFGSGTRLTVV.

The chain couples TRBV5-3 to TRBJ2-7; weak D call: TRBD1 (5 bases). TRBV5-3 is classed as an ORF, of uncertain function. V was pared by 5 bases and J by 2 bases, with 17 bases between. The CDR3 loop spans 15 amino acids. The CDR3 region has the DNA TGTGCCAGAAGACTCCAAGGGGCGAGGACCTACGAGCAGTACTTC. Its protein product is CARRLQGARTYEQYF.

The chain is built from TRBV19 and TRBJ1-1; 8 positions match TRBD1. The V gene's germline CDR1 is LNHDA and CDR2 SQIVND (reference sequence). The CDR3 contains 14 residues. V lost 5 bases to trimming and J lost 8 bases; unmatched junction nucleotides: 10. The CDR3 bases are TGTGCCAGTAGTCTGATGACAGGGGCCTTGGAAGCTTTCTTT. It yields the protein CASSLMTGALEAFF.

This chain links TRBV29-1 with TRBJ1-2, with 9 bases identical to TRBD1. The V and J ends lost 3 bases and 7 bases, in that order; junction bases with no gene match: 3. Germline V CDR1 and CDR2: SQVTM, ANQGSEA. The length of the CDR3 is 12 residues. The CDR3 here is CSVEVQGAGYTF. For the CDR3, the DNA is TGCAGCGTTGAGGTACAGGGGGCTGGCTACACCTTC.

The CDR3: CASSLGTGTYGYTF. CDR3 nucleotide sequence: TGTGCCAGCAGCTTGGGAACAGGGACCTATGGCTACACCTTC. This chain uses TRBV5-5 with TRBJ1-2; D might be TRBD1 (6 bases). Germline V gene data show CDR1 as SGHKS and CDR2 as YYEKEE (reference sequence). The CDR3 contains 14 residues. V was cut by 0 bases and J by 4 bases, with 10 bases left in between.